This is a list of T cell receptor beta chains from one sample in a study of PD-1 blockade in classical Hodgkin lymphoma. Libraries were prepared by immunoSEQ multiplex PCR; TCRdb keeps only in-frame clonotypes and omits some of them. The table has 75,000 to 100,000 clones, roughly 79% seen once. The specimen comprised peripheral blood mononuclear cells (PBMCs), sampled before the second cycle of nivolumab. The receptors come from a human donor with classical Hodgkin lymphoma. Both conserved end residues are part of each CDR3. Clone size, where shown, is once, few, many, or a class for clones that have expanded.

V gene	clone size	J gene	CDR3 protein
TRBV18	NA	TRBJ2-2	CASSPRNTGELFF
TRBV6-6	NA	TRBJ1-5	CASSSYSVHQPQHF
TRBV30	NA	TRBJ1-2	CAWSAPDRGQRGGYTF
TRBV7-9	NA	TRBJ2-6	CASSPFSVPVSSGANVLTF
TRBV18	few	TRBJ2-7	CASSPGGDSYEQYF
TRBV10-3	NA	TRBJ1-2	CAISESGQGYDGYTF
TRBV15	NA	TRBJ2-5	CATSRKSGLAGRVGETQYF
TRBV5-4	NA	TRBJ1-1	CASSLSGGGEAFF
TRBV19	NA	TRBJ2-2	CASTVLAGNTGELFF
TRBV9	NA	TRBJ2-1	CASSVLAGGLGNNEQFF
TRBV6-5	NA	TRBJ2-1	CASSYQGLEQFF
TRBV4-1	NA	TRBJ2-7	CASSQDTLAGISSYEQYF
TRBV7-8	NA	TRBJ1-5	CASSLQNQPQHF
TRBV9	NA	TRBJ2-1	CASSATNEQFF
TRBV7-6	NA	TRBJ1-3	CASSLQPNSGNTIYF
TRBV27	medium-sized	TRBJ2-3	CASSSHIAGASTDTQYF
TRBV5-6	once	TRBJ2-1	CASSFPGTGHDEQFF
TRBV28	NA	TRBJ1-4	CASGGRTYEKLFF
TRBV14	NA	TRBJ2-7	CASSPQTGQPYEQYF
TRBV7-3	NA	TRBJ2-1	CASSSGLAGGLGEQFF
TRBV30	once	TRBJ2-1	CACYWTSGSFSKYTNEQFF
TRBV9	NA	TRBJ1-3	CASSWGTADSGNTIYF
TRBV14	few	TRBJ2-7	CASSPRTSGRVSFYEQYF
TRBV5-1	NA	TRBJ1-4	CASSLGHAGSEEKLFF
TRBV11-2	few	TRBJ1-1	CASSRTARQGILNTEAFF
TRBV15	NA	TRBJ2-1	CATSRVAVTSSYNEQFF
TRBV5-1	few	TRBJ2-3	CASSFDGDWQYF
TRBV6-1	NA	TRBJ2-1	CAVWGPYNEQFF
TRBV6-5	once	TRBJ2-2	CASRPGTGETGELFF
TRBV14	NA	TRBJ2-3	CASSPLPGAQTTDTQYF
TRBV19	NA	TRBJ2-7	CASSMVFRAGDYEQYF
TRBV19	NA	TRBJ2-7	CASSGMSTARGYEQYF
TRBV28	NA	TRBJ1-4	CASSSSGQNEKLFF
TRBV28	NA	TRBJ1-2	CASSLVGFYGYTF
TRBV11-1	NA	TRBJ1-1	CASSLEGRSTEAFF
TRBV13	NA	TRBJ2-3	CASSPLAGATDTQYF
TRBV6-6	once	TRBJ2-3	CASSFAQGGVTDTQYF
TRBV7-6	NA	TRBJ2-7	CASSSRDSYEQYF
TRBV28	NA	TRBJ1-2	CASSSTPNYGYTF
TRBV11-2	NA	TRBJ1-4	CASSSPRGRTEVNEKLFF
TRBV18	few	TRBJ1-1	CASSLKPNTEAFF
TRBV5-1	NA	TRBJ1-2	CASTPNVGQRGGYTF
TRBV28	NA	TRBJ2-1	CASSGLRGSGGSYNEQFF
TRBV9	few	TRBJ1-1	CASSVVPRGEAFF
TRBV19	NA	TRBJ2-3	CASSPRSPGPPSTDTQYF
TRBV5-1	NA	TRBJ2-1	CASSLADRIYNEQFF
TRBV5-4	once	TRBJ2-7	CASSFNGLGTEQYF
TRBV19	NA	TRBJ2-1	CASSMAGGSYNEQFF
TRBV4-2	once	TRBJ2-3	CASSQELGSTDTQYF
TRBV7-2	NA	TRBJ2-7	CASSYIDGPYEQYF
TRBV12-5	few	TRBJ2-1	CASGLPLGGDRNEQFF